Below, 32 T cell receptor beta chains from the same sample are listed, as sequenced in a study of OX40 agonist ivuxolimab in advanced cancers. TCRdb's table, derived via immunoSEQ multiplex PCR, lists solely in-frame clones and lacks some. Of approximately 22,000 clones listed, roughly 84% are singletons. The sample consisted of CD4+ or CD8+ T cells sorted from blood, taken in a trial of the OX40 agonist ivuxolimab. The receptors derive from an adult with an advanced solid tumor such as melanoma, head and neck, liver or kidney cancer.

This clone was observed once. The rearrangement joins TRBV5-4 to TRBJ1-1, with 8 bases lining up with TRBD1. The CDR3 has 15 residues. Trimming took 0 bases from V and 1 from J; bases not matched to a gene: 2. Germline-derived CDR1 and CDR2 are SGHNT and YYREEE (reference sequence). The CDR3 DNA follows: TGTGCCAGCAGCTTGGCCGGGACAGGGAACACTGAAGCTTTCTTT. Encoded protein: CASSLAGTGNTEAFF.

The gene calls are TRBV5-1 and TRBJ2-7; perhaps TRBD2 as D (6 bases). Trimming removed 2 bases at V and 5 bases at J, with 14 bases between. Germline assignment: CDR1 SGHRS and CDR2 YFSETQ. There are 14 residues in the CDR3. DNA for the CDR3: TGCGCCAGCAGCTTATACAGCGGGTTGGACGAGCAGTACTTC. It is translated as CASSLYSGLDEQYF.

The rearrangement links TRBV5-4 to TRBJ2-7, with 11 bases aligning to TRBD1. Trimming took 5 bases from V and 3 from J; bases not matched to a gene: 4. This CDR3 is built from 14 residues. Germline lookup yields CDR1 SGHNT and CDR2 YYREEE (reference sequence). CDR3 protein: CASRTGTGGYEQYF. The CDR3 nucleotides read TGTGCCAGCAGAACCGGGACAGGGGGCTACGAGCAGTACTTC.

The chain carries TRBV7-8 and TRBJ2-1; TRBD2 matches at 8 bases. V dropped 5 bases and J dropped 4; count of bases not matched to a gene: 7. Germline-derived CDR1 and CDR2 are SGHVS and FQNEAQ. The CDR3 runs 15 residues. CDR3 residues: CASSPPSGGYNEQFF. The DNA of the CDR3 is TGTGCCAGCAGCCCCCCCAGCGGGGGTTACAATGAGCAGTTCTTC.

This clone was counted a single time. V is TRBV30 and J is TRBJ2-3; tentative D call: TRBD1 (5 bases). This CDR3 is built from 14 residues. Germline V gene sequence: CDR1 GTSNPN, CDR2 SVGIG (reference sequence). Deletions cut 0 bases from V and 4 bases from J, with 11 bases between. The CDR3: CAWSVQGSADTQYF. The CDR3 region has the DNA TGTGCCTGGAGTGTTCAGGGTAGTGCAGATACGCAGTATTTT. Complete variable domain (other parts from reference TRBV30 and TRBJ2-3): SQTIHQWPATLVQPVGSPLSLECTVEGTSNPNLYWYRQAAGRGLQLLFYSVGIGQISSEVPQNLSASRPQDRQFILSSKKLLLSDSGFYLCAWSVQGSADTQYFGPGTRLTVL.

The chain combines TRBV5-1 with TRBJ1-1; 7 positions agree with TRBD1. After removal of 5 bases from V and 5 bases from J, the junction contained 9 bases not matched to a gene. The CDR3 covers 14 residues. Germline V lookup: CDR1 SGHRS, CDR2 YFSETQ. The CDR3 DNA reads as TGCGCCAGCAGAGGAAACAGGGGAGATACTGAAGCTTTCTTT. Protein sequence: CASRGNRGDTEAFF.

This chain joins TRBV9 and TRBJ2-7; the D gene is possibly TRBD2 (6 bases). Trimming stripped 0 bases from V and 5 bases from J, with 12 bases between. The CDR3 contains 14 residues. Germline lookup yields CDR1 SGDLS and CDR2 YYNGEE. The CDR3 loop reads CASSVGGVRNEQYF. CDR3 in DNA: TGTGCCAGCAGCGTAGGGGGGGTGCGGAACGAGCAGTACTTC.

The V gene is TRBV18, the J gene TRBJ2-1; 7 bases fit TRBD1. Germline assignment: CDR1 KGHSH and CDR2 LQKENI. V shed 5 bases, J shed 1 base, and the junction held 5 bases outside the gene matches. The CDR3 is made up of 15 amino acids. The CDR3 sequence: CASSVPGQSYNEQFF. In nucleotides, the CDR3 is TGTGCCAGCTCAGTTCCGGGACAGTCCTACAATGAGCAGTTCTTC.

The rearrangement joins TRBV5-5 to TRBJ2-7; a possible D gene is TRBD1 (5 bases). Trimming removed 0 bases at V and 2 bases at J, with 9 bases between. This CDR3 has 14 amino acids. Germline V gene data show CDR1 as SGHKS and CDR2 as YYEKEE (reference sequence). CDR3 nucleotide sequence: TGTGCCAGCAGCTTGGCCAGGGTTACCTACGAGCAGTACTTC. It translates to CASSLARVTYEQYF.

The chain carries TRBV7-8 and TRBJ1-2; D remains unclear. The V end was cut by 1 base, the J end by 3 bases, with 12 bases between. CDR1 is SGHVS, CDR2 FQNEAQ, per germline. This CDR3 contains 15 residues. This CDR3 reads CASSLEVWGDYGYTF. The CDR3 nucleotides are TGTGCCAGCAGCTTAGAGGTTTGGGGAGACTATGGCTACACCTTC.

The chain joins TRBV12-5 to TRBJ2-7; D is ambiguous. Looked up from germline, CDR1 is LGHNT and CDR2 is FRNRAP. Deletions cut 0 bases from V and 2 bases from J, with 11 bases between. The CDR3 spans 15 residues. As DNA, the CDR3 is TGTGCTAGTGGTTTGGTAGTCGGTTACGCCTACGAGCAGTACTTC. Translating it yields CASGLVVGYAYEQYF.

The V and J genes are TRBV29-1 and TRBJ1-4; 7 bases agree with TRBD1. Germline CDR1 and CDR2: SQVTM and ANQGSEA. This CDR3 contains 14 residues. With V trimmed by 6 bases and J by 4 bases, 8 bases remained unmatched. CDR3 region: CSVLLRQGNEKLFF. DNA of the CDR3: TGCAGCGTGCTTCTAAGACAGGGTAATGAAAAACTGTTTTTT.

The chain couples TRBV27 to TRBJ2-7; 7 nucleotides align to TRBD1. The CDR3 extends over 16 amino acids. The J segment lost 4 bases and the V segment lost 5 bases, leaving 14 bases of the junction unmatched. Germline V lookup: CDR1 MNHEY, CDR2 SMNVEV (reference sequence). The CDR3 sequence: CASSHSSGQLLYEQYF. DNA for the CDR3: TGTGCCAGCAGTCACTCCTCGGGACAGCTACTTTACGAGCAGTACTTC.

The gene calls are TRBV11-2 and TRBJ1-3, with no clear D. V dropped 0 bases and J dropped 2 bases, with 5 bases sitting between them. This CDR3 is 14 amino acids long. In germline, CDR1 is SGHAT, CDR2 FQNNGV. The CDR3 bases are TGTGCCAGCAGCTTAGACAACCCTGGAAACACCATATATTTT. Amino acid sequence: CASSLDNPGNTIYF.

This chain links TRBV5-1 with TRBJ1-1; tentatively, D is TRBD1 (5 bases). This CDR3 contains 17 residues. Per germline, CDR1 SGHRS and CDR2 YFSETQ. Between the trimmed V and J ends, which lost 4 bases and 1 base, there was a span of 20 bases. For the CDR3, the DNA is TGCGCCAGCAGCCCGTCCGGGACGGGCCTATGGAACACTGAAGCTTTCTTT. This gives the protein CASSPSGTGLWNTEAFF.

The rearrangement links TRBV4-1 to TRBJ2-1; D is uncertain. Trimming cost V 2 bases and J 0 bases, with 14 bases left between them. This CDR3 comprises 17 residues. Germline V gene data show CDR1 as MGHRA and CDR2 as YSYEKL. DNA for the CDR3: TGCGCCAGCAGCCAACGGTTGTTAGTCTACTCCTACAATGAGCAGTTCTTC. As protein: CASSQRLLVYSYNEQFF.

The CDR3 sequence: CASTSSGAGQQETQYF. DNA of the CDR3: TGTGCCAGCACAAGTTCGGGAGCGGGACAGCAAGAGACCCAGTACTTC. The rearrangement links TRBV6-6 to TRBJ2-5, with D possibly called TRBD1 or TRBD2 (7 bases each). Looked up from germline, CDR1 is MNHNY and CDR2 is SVGAGI (reference sequence). V was pared by 7 bases and J by 2 bases, with 20 bases between. The CDR3 has 16 amino acids.

This clone is categorized as large. The chain carries TRBV6-4 and TRBJ2-2, with D possibly TRBD1 on 6 matching bases. Germline CDR1 MRHNA, CDR2 SNTAGT. The CDR3 runs 17 residues. V was shortened by 6 bases and J by 2 bases, with 19 bases between the two germline ends. The CDR3 sequence: CASSNYYRDINTGELFF. The CDR3, as DNA: TGTGCCAGCAGCAACTACTACAGGGATATAAACACCGGGGAGCTGTTTTTT.

This clone appeared once. This chain joins TRBV18 and TRBJ2-5; D unclear. The last part of the DNA fits TRBJ2-7 better; the J call may be wrong. The germline V gene encodes CDR1 KGHSH and CDR2 LQKENI. The CDR3 is 14 amino acids. The CDR3 sequence: CASSPPAHSYEQYF. In nucleotides, the CDR3 is TGTGCCAGCTCACCACCGGCACACTCCTACGAGCAGTACTTC.

This chain joins TRBV19 and TRBJ2-1, with D unresolved. The V gene lost 5 bases and the J gene lost 7 bases, with 9 bases spanning the gap. This CDR3 comprises 12 residues. From germline, CDR1 is LNHDA and CDR2 SQIVND (reference sequence). The CDR3 loop is CASSDTFNEQFF. CDR3 coding DNA: TGTGCCAGTAGTGATACGTTTAATGAGCAGTTCTTC. Drawing the rest from reference TRBV19 and TRBJ2-1, the complete variable domain is DGGITQSPKYLFRKEGQNVTLSCEQNLNHDAMYWYRQDPGQGLRLIYYSQIVNDFQKGDIAEGYSVSREKKESFPLTVTSAQKNPTAFYLCASSDTFNEQFFGPGTRLTVL.

The genes are TRBV11-2 and TRBJ2-7; D is possibly TRBD2 (7 bases). This CDR3 region has 15 residues. Trimming left V 0 bases short and J 7 bases short, with 16 bases between. Germline CDR1 reads SGHAT; CDR2 reads FQNNGV. For the CDR3, the DNA is TGTGCCAGCAGCTTAGATTGGGGGGGCTTGAGTGAGCAGTACTTC. It yields the protein CASSLDWGGLSEQYF.

V gene TRBV13 combines with J gene TRBJ2-7; D gene uncertain. V lost 0 bases, J lost 3 bases, and 12 bases lay in between. Germline-derived CDR1 and CDR2 are PRHDT and FYEKMQ (reference sequence). The CDR3 extends over 15 amino acids. CDR3 loop: CASSLGALSRYEQYF. DNA for the CDR3: TGTGCCAGCAGCTTAGGGGCCCTCAGCCGCTACGAGCAGTACTTC. The full variable domain, in which reference TRBV13 and TRBJ2-7 provide the parts outside the CDR3, is AAGVIQSPRHLIKEKRETATLKCYPIPRHDTVYWYQQGPGQDPQFLISFYEKMQSDKGSIPDRFSAQQFSDYHSELNMSSLELGDSALYFCASSLGALSRYEQYFGPGTRLTVT.

The V gene is TRBV6-6, the J gene TRBJ2-5, with 7 bases fitting TRBD1. Losses at the gene ends were 5 bases for V and 3 bases for J; bases not matched to a gene: 6. Germline CDR1 is MNHNY and CDR2 is SVGAGI (reference sequence). The CDR3 extends over 14 amino acids. CDR3 in amino acids: CASSTQGVKETQYF. CDR3 nucleotide sequence: TGTGCCAGCAGTACCCAGGGGGTGAAAGAGACCCAGTACTTC.

The chain joins TRBV6-1 to TRBJ1-2; 7 bases line up with TRBD1. CDR1 MNHNS and CDR2 SASEGT come from the germline V gene. The CDR3 has 11 residues. The V gene end was trimmed by 11 bases and the J gene end by 2 bases; junction bases not matched to a gene: 2. The CDR3 reads CAGGQNYGYTF. The CDR3 region has the DNA TGTGCCGGGGGACAGAACTATGGCTACACCTTC.

This clone has only a few counts. The chain links TRBV30 to TRBJ1-2; D is possibly TRBD1 (6 bases). Looked up from germline, CDR1 is GTSNPN and CDR2 is SVGIG (reference sequence). V was shortened by 0 bases and J by 7 bases, with 9 bases between the two germline ends. This CDR3 has 12 amino acids. The CDR3 is CAWSVQGPGYTF. DNA for the CDR3: TGTGCCTGGAGTGTACAGGGTCCTGGCTACACCTTC.

The chain joins TRBV15 to TRBJ1-2; D ambiguous. Trimming left V 2 bases short and J 3 bases short, with 19 bases between. Germline V lookup: CDR1 LNHNV, CDR2 YYDKDF (reference sequence). The CDR3 loop spans 17 amino acids. CDR3 nucleotides: TGTGCCACCAGCAGAAACCCAAAGGGCCTCCCAGACTATGGCTACACCTTC. Its translation: CATSRNPKGLPDYGYTF.

The chain is built from TRBV13 and TRBJ2-1; TRBD2 matches at 14 bases. J gave up 6 bases and V 4 bases, and 8 bases lay outside the gene matches. Germline CDR1 PRHDT, CDR2 FYEKMQ (reference sequence). The CDR3 is 17 residues long. The CDR3 protein is CASSSRTSGGIGNEQFF. CDR3 in DNA: TGTGCCAGCAGCTCACGGACTAGCGGGGGGATAGGCAATGAGCAGTTCTTC.

The chain employs TRBV28 and TRBJ2-1, with 8 bases fitting TRBD2. V lost 5 bases to trimming and J lost 9 bases; unmatched junction nucleotides: 15. The germline gives CDR1 MDHEN, CDR2 SYDVKM. This CDR3 is built from 16 residues. The CDR3 loop is CASSPPGTRGSGEQFF. As DNA, the CDR3 is TGTGCCAGCAGTCCCCCCGGGACTAGGGGATCGGGTGAGCAGTTCTTC. The full variable domain, rest sourced from reference TRBV28 and TRBJ2-1, is DVKVTQSSRYLVKRTGEKVFLECVQDMDHENMFWYRQDPGLGLRLIYFSYDVKMKEKGDIPEGYSVSREKKERFSLILESASTNQTSMYLCASSPPGTRGSGEQFFGPGTRLTVL.

The chain couples TRBV6-1 to TRBJ2-7, with 7 bases fitting TRBD2. V trimming: 4 bases; J trimming: 2 bases; junction bases outside the gene matches: 11. CDR1 and CDR2 from the germline V gene are MNHNS and SASEGT. CDR3 length: 16 amino acids. CDR3 nucleotide sequence: TGTGCCAGCAGTGCCGGCCACTCGGGAGGCACCTACGAGCAGTACTTC. Translated: CASSAGHSGGTYEQYF.

The chain uses TRBV7-9 and TRBJ2-5; D is unclear. The V gene lost 1 base and the J gene lost 10 bases, with 13 bases spanning the gap. This CDR3 region has 13 residues. Germline values: CDR1 SEHNR, CDR2 FQNEAQ (reference sequence). The CDR3 DNA reads as TGTGCCAGCAGCTTAGACTCCGGCCCTGACCAGTACTTC. Protein sequence: CASSLDSGPDQYF.

This clone was found a few times. The genes are TRBV6-9 and TRBJ1-1; D unclear. CDR3 length: 11 amino acids. The V end was cut by 7 bases, the J end by 4 bases, with 7 bases between. Looked up from germline, CDR1 is MNHGY and CDR2 is SVAAGI. DNA for the CDR3: TGTGCCAGCATTACGGGCACTGAAGCTTTCTTT. Translating it yields CASITGTEAFF.

J is TRBJ2-1 and V is TRBV7-8; D remains ambiguous. The CDR3 has 17 amino acids. CDR1 and CDR2 from the germline V gene are SGHVS and FQNEAQ. The V and J ends lost 5 bases and 1 base respectively, with 18 bases between them. The CDR3 reads CASSLRPNPRSYNEQFF. The CDR3 nucleotides read TGTGCCAGCAGCCTGAGACCGAACCCGCGGTCCTACAATGAGCAGTTCTTC. Full variable domain (outside the CDR3, taken from reference TRBV7-8 and TRBJ2-1): GAGVSQSPRYKVAKRGQDVALRCDPISGHVSLFWYQQALGQGPEFLTYFQNEAQLDKSGLPSDRFFAERPEGSVSTLKIQRTQQEDSAVYLCASSLRPNPRSYNEQFFGPGTRLTVL.